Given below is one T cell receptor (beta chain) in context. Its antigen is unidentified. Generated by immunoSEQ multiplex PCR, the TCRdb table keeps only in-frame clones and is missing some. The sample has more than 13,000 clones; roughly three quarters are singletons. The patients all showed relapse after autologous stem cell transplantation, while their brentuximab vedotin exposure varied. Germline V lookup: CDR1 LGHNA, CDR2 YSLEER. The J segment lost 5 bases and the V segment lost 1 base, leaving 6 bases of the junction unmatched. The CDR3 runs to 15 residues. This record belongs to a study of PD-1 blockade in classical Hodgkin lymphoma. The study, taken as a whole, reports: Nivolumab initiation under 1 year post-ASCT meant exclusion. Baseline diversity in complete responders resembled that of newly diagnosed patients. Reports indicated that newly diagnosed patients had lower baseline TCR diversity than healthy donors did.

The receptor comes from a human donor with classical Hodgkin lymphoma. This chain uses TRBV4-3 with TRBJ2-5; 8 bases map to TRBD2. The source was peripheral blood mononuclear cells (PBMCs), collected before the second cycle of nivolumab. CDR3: CASSQGREGWETQYF. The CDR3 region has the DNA TGCGCCAGCAGCCAAGGTCGGGAGGGCTGGGAGACCCAGTACTTC.